This entry describes one TCR beta chain. Antigen specificity is unknown. The entry originates in a study of post-analysis software for immune sequencing data. Turning to the study itself: Courses of disease covered relapsing-remitting, secondary progressive and progressive-relapsing multiple sclerosis. Study-wide findings and caveats: There were a handful of TRBV segments more frequent in patients than controls, and TRBV5-6, TRBV5-1 and TRBV20-1 were among them.

Germline CDR1 MGHRA, CDR2 YSYEKL. This CDR3 contains 14 residues. Deletions cut 4 bases from V and 0 bases from J, with 10 bases between. Unique molecular identifiers had been added to the TCR beta cDNA libraries. TCRdb redid the calling of the PCR reads with MiXCR, one entry per CDR3 protein. The sample records about 460,000 distinct CDR3 sequences, less than 45% being singletons. The sequence was obtained from a girl aged 10 to 17 with multiple sclerosis. Sequencing used blood. The chain recombines TRBV4-1 with TRBJ2-7; D is perhaps TRBD2 (6 bases). Here the CDR3 reads CASSPPGSSYEQYF. The CDR3 DNA reads TGCGCCAGCAGCCCACCCGGGAGCTCCTACGAGCAGTACTTC.